This record covers a single TCR beta chain. Its antigen is as yet unknown. V gave up 0 bases and J gave up 1 base; unmatched junction bases: 6. The CDR3 is made up of 16 amino acids. Per germline, CDR1 KGHSH and CDR2 LQKENI. PCR used 60 Vbeta primers and 13 Jbeta primers. Sequencing was performed with immunoSEQ multiplex PCR; in TCRdb, only in-frame clones are kept and a portion is missing. The sample yields around 250,000 clones, 92% seen once. This specimen belongs to a study of cytomegalovirus exposure and HLA in healthy donors. Study-wide points: Researchers reportedly found TCR beta sequences accurately predicted most subjects' HLA-A and HLA-B alleles. For cytomegalovirus status, the classifier reportedly gave diagnoses with high specificity and sensitivity. In all likelihood, a cluster of highly shared sequence variants was a sequencing artifact.

Sequencing input: PBMCs. The V gene is TRBV18, the J gene TRBJ2-7, with 7 bases aligning to TRBD2. The sequence was collected from a girl aged 2-10 years in good health and CMV-seronegative. Here the CDR3 reads CASSPPRTGGSYEQYF. CDR3 nucleotides: TGTGCCAGCTCACCACCACGGACGGGGGGTTCCTACGAGCAGTACTTC.